This section outlines one T cell receptor (beta chain) sequence together with its context. Antigen unknown. Production of TCR beta cDNA used around 0.45 ug total RNA together with a constant-region primer. Three nested multiplex PCR rounds of slightly modified ARM-PCR generated TCR beta libraries. The first two PCR rounds, nine to ten cycles each, used TRBV1-TRBV30 forward primers and a C-beta reverse primer. MiXCR, applied by TCRdb to the multiplex PCR reads, yields one record per CDR3 protein. The sample has approximately 64,000 distinct CDR3 sequences, about 71% seen once. The CDR3 has 15 amino acids. Germline CDR1 is MNHNY and CDR2 is SVGAGI (reference sequence). The V and J ends lost 0 bases and 2 bases, in that order; junction bases with no gene match: 2. This record comes from a study of tumor-infiltrating lymphocytes in primary liver carcinoma. General observations from the study: Pairs comparing tumor with adjacent tissue or blood overlapped less than pairs drawn from tumor regions. The 250 largest clones made up significantly more of tumor than blood repertoires (p = 0.039).

The roughly 20-31 mg bulk tissue piece was not sorted before simultaneous RNA and DNA extraction. Researchers took samples from five separate regions of each tumor. The receptor comes from a man aged 35 to 55 with primary liver carcinoma and hepatitis B virus infection. The rearrangement links TRBV6-6 to TRBJ2-7; 9 bases are a match to TRBD1. Sequencing used liver tumor tissue from sampling region 4. Subset defined: tumor region T4, right-lateral pole. In DNA form, the CDR3 reads TGTGCCAGCAGTTACTCACGGGACAGGGCCTACGAGCAGTACTTC. Amino acids: CASSYSRDRAYEQYF.